This passage covers 5 T cell receptor beta chains from one sample sequenced in a study of spatial heterogeneity in lung cancer. TCRdb recomputed calls from the 5' RACE reads with MiXCR, one row per CDR3 protein. The sample consists of 15,000 or so distinct CDR3 sequences, approximately 4.5% of them appearing once. This sample's time point: sample taken at primary tumor resection. These receptors lack a known antigen. Findings and caveats of the study: Tumor mutation count correlated with how many alpha and beta TCRs expanded intratumorally.

Source: lung tumor tissue, taken at surgery. The receptors here all came from a female donor with early-stage non-small cell lung cancer.

This clonotype was picked up many times. Because this beta chain is a stray read in a library intended to capture alpha chains, its abundance should not be given much weight. This chain joins TRBV29-1 and TRBJ1-5; perhaps TRBD1 as D (6 bases). Trimming removed 8 bases from V and 7 bases from J, with 18 bases in between. This CDR3 is 13 amino acids long. Germline CDR1 SQVTM, CDR2 ANQGSEA. CDR3 coding DNA: TGCAGCATTAGGGAGACAGGTGTACAGCCCCAGCATTTT. This codes for CSIRETGVQPQHF.

This clonotype was recorded at least ten times. The library was prepared for alpha chains; this beta chain is a stray read, so its frequency means little. The chain combines TRBV25-1 with TRBJ1-1; D is possibly TRBD1 (6 bases). The germline V gene has CDR1 MGHDK and CDR2 SYGVNS. V was trimmed by 2 bases and J by 11 bases, leaving 21 bases between them. This CDR3 has 15 amino acids. The CDR3 region has the DNA TGTGCCAGCAGTGAACCCAGAGGGGGAAGGTGGCGGGCTTTCTTT. Translating gives CASSEPRGGRWRAFF.

This clonotype was found many times. This beta chain came through as a stray read in a library set up for alpha chains, and its size says little. This chain connects TRBV6-2 or TRBV6-3 to TRBJ1-5; D gene unclear. V lost 2 bases to trimming and J lost 11 bases, with 13 bases between them. CDR3 length: 13 amino acids. Per the germline V gene, CDR1 is MNHEY and CDR2 is SVGEGT. The CDR3 DNA follows: TGTGCCAGCAGTTACGACCCCCGGGTGGCCCAGCATTTT. Its protein product is CASSYDPRVAQHF.

A note on this clonotype: This beta chain is off target for a library built for alpha chains, so its abundance means little. The chain links TRBV14 to TRBJ1-1, with D perhaps matching TRBD1 (6 bases). The V end was cut by 4 bases, the J end by 2 bases, with 14 bases between. The CDR3 has 15 amino acids. Germline-derived CDR1 and CDR2 are SGHDN and FVKESK. The DNA for the CDR3 is TGTGCCAGCAGCCCCGGGGGGGCGTTAAACACTGAAGCTTTCTTT. Protein product: CASSPGGALNTEAFF.

This clonotype has at least ten counts. Because this beta chain is a stray read in a library intended to capture alpha chains, its abundance should not be given much weight. This chain's CDR3 is CSVEGGVTSGGAVDTQYF. The CDR3 DNA sequence: TGCAGCGTTGAAGGTGGTGTCACTAGCGGGGGGGCCGTAGATACGCAGTATTTT. The chain recombines TRBV29-1 with TRBJ2-3; 13 bases match TRBD2. This CDR3 spans 18 amino acids. V gave up 1 base and J gave up 5 bases; unmatched junction bases: 12. Germline CDR1 reads SQVTM; CDR2 reads ANQGSEA.